The source of this TCR beta chain is a study of blood T cell repertoires in COVID-19. TCRdb keeps only in-frame clones here, not all; method: immunoSEQ multiplex PCR. Of about 170,000 clones detected, approximately 88% appear once; the ten largest clones hold roughly 9.5%. The germline CDR1 and CDR2 sequences are WNHNN and SYGVQD (reference sequence). The CDR3 spans 15 residues. V shed 7 bases and J 4 bases; nucleotides not matched to a gene: 7. The sequenced material came from peripheral blood. The source is a woman aged 80 or over with active or convalescent COVID-19. This chain uses TRBV10-1 with TRBJ1-1, with 12 bases lining up with TRBD1. The DNA for the CDR3 is TGCGCCAGCATGAGGGACAGGGGGCGAGGCACTGAAGCTTTCTTT. Translating it yields CASMRDRGRGTEAFF.